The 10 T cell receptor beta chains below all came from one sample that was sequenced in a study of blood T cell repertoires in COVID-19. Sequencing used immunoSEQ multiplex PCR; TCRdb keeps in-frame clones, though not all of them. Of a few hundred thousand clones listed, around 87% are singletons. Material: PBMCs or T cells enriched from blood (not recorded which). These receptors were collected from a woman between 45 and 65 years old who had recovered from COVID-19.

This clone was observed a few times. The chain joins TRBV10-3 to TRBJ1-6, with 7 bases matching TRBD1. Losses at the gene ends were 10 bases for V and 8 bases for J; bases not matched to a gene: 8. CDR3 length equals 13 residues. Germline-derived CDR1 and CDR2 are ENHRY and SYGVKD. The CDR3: CATSRGLDSPLHF. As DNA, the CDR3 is TGTGCCACATCCAGGGGGTTGGATTCACCCCTCCACTTT.

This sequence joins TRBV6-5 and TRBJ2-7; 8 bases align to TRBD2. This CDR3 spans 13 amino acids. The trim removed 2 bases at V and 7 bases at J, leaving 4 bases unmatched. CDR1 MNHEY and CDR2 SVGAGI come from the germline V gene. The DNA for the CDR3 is TGTGCCAGCAGTTACGTCCTAGCGGGTGAGCAGTACTTC. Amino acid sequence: CASSYVLAGEQYF.

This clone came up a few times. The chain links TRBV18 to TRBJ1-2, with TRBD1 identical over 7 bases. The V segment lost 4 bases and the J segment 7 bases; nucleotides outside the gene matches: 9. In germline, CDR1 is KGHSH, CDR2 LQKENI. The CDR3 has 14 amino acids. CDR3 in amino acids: CASSLDTGERGYTF. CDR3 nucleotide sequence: TGTGCCAGCTCACTTGACACAGGGGAACGTGGCTACACCTTC. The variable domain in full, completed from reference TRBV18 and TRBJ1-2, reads NAGVMQNPRHLVRRRGQEARLRCSPMKGHSHVYWYRQLPEEGLKFMVYLQKENIIDESGMPKERFSAEFPKEGPSILRIQQVVRGDSAAYFCASSLDTGERGYTFGSGTRLTVV.

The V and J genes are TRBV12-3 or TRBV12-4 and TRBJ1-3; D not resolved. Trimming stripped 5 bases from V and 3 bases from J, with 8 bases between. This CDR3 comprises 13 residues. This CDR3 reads CASSLQVGNTIYF. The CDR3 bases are TGTGCCAGCAGTCTTCAGGTTGGAAACACCATATATTTT.

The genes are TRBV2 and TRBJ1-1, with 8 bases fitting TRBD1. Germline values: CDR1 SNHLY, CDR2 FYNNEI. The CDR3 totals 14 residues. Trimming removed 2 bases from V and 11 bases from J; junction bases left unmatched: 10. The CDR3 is CASSETRQGRPAFF. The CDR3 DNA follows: TGTGCCAGCAGTGAAACGAGACAGGGGAGGCCCGCTTTCTTT.

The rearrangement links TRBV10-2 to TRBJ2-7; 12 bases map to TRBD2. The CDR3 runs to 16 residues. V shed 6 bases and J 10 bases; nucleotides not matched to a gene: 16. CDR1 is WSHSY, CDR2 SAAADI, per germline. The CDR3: CASSPGITGLAGVQYF. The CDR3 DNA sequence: TGCGCCAGCAGCCCGGGCATCACGGGACTAGCGGGTGTTCAGTACTTC.

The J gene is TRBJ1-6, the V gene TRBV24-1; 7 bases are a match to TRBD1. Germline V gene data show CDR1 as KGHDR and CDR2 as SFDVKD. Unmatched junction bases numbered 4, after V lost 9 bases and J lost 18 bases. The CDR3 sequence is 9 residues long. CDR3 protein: CATPGTAHF. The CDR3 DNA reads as TGTGCCACCCCCGGGACAGCCCACTTT.

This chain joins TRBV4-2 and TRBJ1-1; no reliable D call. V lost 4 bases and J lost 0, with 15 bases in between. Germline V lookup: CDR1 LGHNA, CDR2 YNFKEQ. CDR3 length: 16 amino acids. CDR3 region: CASSLGGVIMNTEAFF. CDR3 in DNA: TGTGCCAGCAGCCTTGGCGGGGTCATCATGAACACTGAAGCTTTCTTT.

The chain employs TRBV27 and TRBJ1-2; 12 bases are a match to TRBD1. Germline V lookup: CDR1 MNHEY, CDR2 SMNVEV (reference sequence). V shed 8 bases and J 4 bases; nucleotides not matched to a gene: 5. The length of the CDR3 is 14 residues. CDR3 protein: CASGAGQGAYGYTF. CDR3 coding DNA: TGTGCCAGCGGAGCGGGACAGGGGGCCTATGGCTACACCTTC.

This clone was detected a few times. The CDR3 DNA reads TGTGCCAGCAGCTCCAGAGACTATAGCGACACCGGGGAGCTGTTTTTT. Its protein product is CASSSRDYSDTGELFF. The chain links TRBV7-9 to TRBJ2-2; TRBD2 is a possible D gene (5 bases). The CDR3 contains 16 residues. The V and J ends lost 4 bases and 3 bases respectively, with 15 bases between them. CDR1 is SEHNR and CDR2 is FQNEAQ in the germline V gene (reference sequence). The whole variable domain, filled in from reference TRBV7-9 and TRBJ2-2, reads DTGVSQNPRHKITKRGQNVTFRCDPISEHNRLYWYRQTLGQGPEFLTYFQNEAQLEKSRLLSDRFSAERPKGSFSTLEIQRTEQGDSAMYLCASSSRDYSDTGELFFGEGSRLTVL.